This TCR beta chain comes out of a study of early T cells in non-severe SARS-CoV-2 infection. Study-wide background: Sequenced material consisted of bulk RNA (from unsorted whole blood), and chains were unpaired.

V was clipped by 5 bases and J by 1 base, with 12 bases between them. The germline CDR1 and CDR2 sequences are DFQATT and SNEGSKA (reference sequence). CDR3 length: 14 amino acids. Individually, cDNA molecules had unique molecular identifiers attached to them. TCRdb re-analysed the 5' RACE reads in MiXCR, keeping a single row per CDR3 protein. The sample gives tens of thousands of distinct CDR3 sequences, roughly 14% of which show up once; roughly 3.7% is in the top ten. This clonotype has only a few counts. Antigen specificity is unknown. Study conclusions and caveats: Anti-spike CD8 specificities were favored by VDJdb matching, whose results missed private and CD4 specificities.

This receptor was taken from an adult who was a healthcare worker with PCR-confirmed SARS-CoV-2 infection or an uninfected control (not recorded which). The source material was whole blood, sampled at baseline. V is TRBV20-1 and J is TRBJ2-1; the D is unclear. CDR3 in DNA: TGCAGTGCTCTCACACCGGGTTCCTACAATGAGCAGTTCTTC. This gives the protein CSALTPGSYNEQFF.